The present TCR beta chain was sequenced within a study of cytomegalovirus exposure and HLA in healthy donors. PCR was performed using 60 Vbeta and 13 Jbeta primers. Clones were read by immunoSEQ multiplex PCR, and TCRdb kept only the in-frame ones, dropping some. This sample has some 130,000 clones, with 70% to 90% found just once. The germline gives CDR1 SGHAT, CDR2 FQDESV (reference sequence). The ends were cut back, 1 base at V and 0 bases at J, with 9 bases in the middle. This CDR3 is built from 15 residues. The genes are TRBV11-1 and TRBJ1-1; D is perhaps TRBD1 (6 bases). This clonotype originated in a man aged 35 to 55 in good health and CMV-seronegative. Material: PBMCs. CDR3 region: CASSLDQGLNTEAFF. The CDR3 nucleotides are TGTGCCAGCAGCTTAGACCAGGGGTTGAACACTGAAGCTTTCTTT.